The 18 T cell receptor beta chains below come from one sample, sequenced in a study of cytomegalovirus exposure and HLA in healthy donors (dated by TCRdb to about 2017). The library came from the immunoSEQ multiplex PCR assay. Imported from immuneACCESS, the table was reduced by TCRdb to in-frame sequences with V and J called. These copies leave out some clones; in studies compared against another copy, an unresolved V gene accounts for under half, and the cause of the remainder is not known. This sample lists around 400,000 clones; 86% were detected once. The ten largest clones represent roughly 0.8% of the sample. The sequencing sample was made of PBMCs. All receptors come from a woman between 18 and 29 years old in good health and CMV-seronegative.

The CDR3 coding sequence is TGTGCCAGCAGCGTAGCGGGGGGGCTCTCCTACGAGCAGTACTTC. This codes for CASSVAGGLSYEQYF. The chain combines TRBV9 with TRBJ2-7; TRBD2 agrees at 8 bases. The CDR3 extends over 15 amino acids. The germline V gene has CDR1 SGDLS and CDR2 YYNGEE. V trimming: 0 bases; J trimming: 0 bases; junction bases outside the gene matches: 2. Together with reference TRBV9 and TRBJ2-7, the CDR3 gives the full variable domain: DSGVTQTPKHLITATGQRVTLRCSPRSGDLSVYWYQQSLDQGLQFLIQYYNGEERAKGNILERFSAQQFPDLHSELNLSSLELGDSALYFCASSVAGGLSYEQYFGPGTRLTVT.

The V gene is TRBV5-1, the J gene TRBJ1-1; D might be TRBD1 (6 bases). The CDR3 runs 15 residues. The germline gives CDR1 SGHRS, CDR2 YFSETQ. Trimming took off 1 base at V and 1 base at J, with 11 bases between the two ends. The CDR3 bases are TGCGCCAGCAGCTTGATCCCAGGGGAGAACACTGAAGCTTTCTTT. As protein: CASSLIPGENTEAFF.

This clone was found once. The V and J genes are TRBV15 and TRBJ1-2, with 10 bases aligning to TRBD1. Germline lookup yields CDR1 LNHNV and CDR2 YYDKDF (reference sequence). The CDR3 is 16 residues long. J was trimmed by 1 base and V by 2 bases; bases with no gene match: 4. The DNA for the CDR3 is TGTGCCACCAGCAGATCCCGGGACAGGGGTAACTATGGCTACACCTTC. This codes for CATSRSRDRGNYGYTF.

The V and J genes are TRBV6-6 and TRBJ2-1; TRBD2 matches at 11 bases. This CDR3 region has 15 residues. The germline gives CDR1 MNHNY, CDR2 SVGAGI (reference sequence). With 6 bases clipped from V and 4 bases from J, the junction kept 5 bases outside the gene matches. In DNA, the CDR3 is TGTGCCAGCAGCTACCTAGCGGGGGGATACAATGAGCAGTTCTTC. Translation gives CASSYLAGGYNEQFF.

This clone was detected only once. The chain links TRBV28 to TRBJ1-5, with 8 bases aligning to TRBD1. The CDR3 spans 15 residues. CDR1 and CDR2 (germline): MDHEN, SYDVKM. J was trimmed by 6 bases and V by 5 bases; bases with no gene match: 9. The CDR3 here is CASSPSTGVSQPQHF. For the CDR3, the DNA is TGTGCCAGCAGTCCCTCGACAGGGGTGAGTCAGCCCCAGCATTTT.

The CDR3 is CASSVTTSGRDTQYF. Written as DNA, the CDR3 is TGTGCCAGCAGCGTAACCACTAGCGGACGGGATACGCAGTATTTT. This rearrangement joins TRBV9 to TRBJ2-3, with 8 bases fitting TRBD2. This CDR3 spans 15 amino acids. V lost 1 base and J lost 6; bases outside the gene matches: 7. CDR1 SGDLS and CDR2 YYNGEE come from the germline V gene.

DNA for the CDR3: TGTGCCAGCAGCGCCCGAGGGCCGTACAATGAGCAGTTCTTC. The encoded protein is CASSARGPYNEQFF. The V call is TRBV9, the J call TRBJ2-1, with a tentative D call TRBD2 (5 bases). Trimming removed 3 bases from V and 4 bases from J, with 11 bases in between. The CDR3 has 14 amino acids. Germline values: CDR1 SGDLS, CDR2 YYNGEE.

CDR3 in DNA: TGTGCCAGCAGTTTCTTGACACCGAACACTGAAGCTTTCTTT. It is translated as CASSFLTPNTEAFF. The chain carries TRBV6-5 and TRBJ1-1; D uncertain. In germline, CDR1 is MNHEY, CDR2 SVGAGI. Trimming removed 4 bases at V and 1 base at J, with 10 bases between. The CDR3 contains 14 residues.

V is TRBV5-1 and J is TRBJ2-7; 8 nucleotides line up with TRBD1. Trimming removed 4 bases from V and 3 bases from J; junction bases left unmatched: 12. The CDR3 totals 16 residues. The germline V gene has CDR1 SGHRS and CDR2 YFSETQ. Here the CDR3 DNA reads TGCGCCAGCAGCGTAGATACCGGGACAGGAAACTACGAGCAGTACTTC. Its translation is CASSVDTGTGNYEQYF.

The gene calls are TRBV30 and TRBJ2-3, with 10 nucleotides matching TRBD2. Per germline, CDR1 GTSNPN and CDR2 SVGIG (reference sequence). The CDR3 sequence is 14 residues long. V lost 3 bases and J lost 6; bases outside the gene matches: 6. The CDR3, as DNA: TGTGCCTGGAGCGAACTAGCGGGACAGGATACGCAGTATTTT. Amino acids: CAWSELAGQDTQYF.

The CDR3 nucleotides are TGTGCCTGGAGTGTGACTAGCGGGGCGGCCGAGCAGTACTTC. This codes for CAWSVTSGAAEQYF. This chain links TRBV30 with TRBJ2-7; 11 bases fit TRBD2. Germline lookup yields CDR1 GTSNPN and CDR2 SVGIG (reference sequence). This CDR3 is 14 amino acids long. V lost 0 bases to trimming and J lost 6 bases; unmatched junction nucleotides: 4.

The rearrangement links TRBV27 to TRBJ2-1, with 10 bases fitting TRBD2. Germline loops: CDR1 MNHEY, CDR2 SMNVEV (reference sequence). This CDR3 contains 19 residues. J was trimmed by 6 bases and V by 5 bases; bases with no gene match: 19. CDR3 sequence reads: CASSAPGLAPPGGTNEQFF. The CDR3, as DNA: TGTGCCAGCAGTGCACCGGGACTAGCGCCTCCGGGGGGTACCAATGAGCAGTTCTTC.

The chain employs TRBV4-1 and TRBJ2-3, with 8 bases that match TRBD2. V lost 0 bases, J lost 0 bases, and 2 bases stayed unmatched. Germline CDR1 and CDR2: MGHRA and YSYEKL. This CDR3 has 16 amino acids. This CDR3 reads CASSQEERGSTDTQYF. CDR3 in DNA: TGCGCCAGCAGCCAAGAGGAGCGGGGGAGCACAGATACGCAGTATTTT.

The chain is built from TRBV28 and TRBJ1-2, with a possible D match to TRBD1 (6 bases). The germline V gene encodes CDR1 MDHEN and CDR2 SYDVKM. CDR3 size: 15 residues. With 4 bases removed from V and 4 bases from J, the gap between germline ends came to 16 bases. The CDR3 loop reads CASSSPGAQSYGYTF. CDR3 nucleotides: TGTGCCAGCAGTTCCCCAGGGGCCCAATCCTATGGCTACACCTTC.

In its sample, this clone was seen once. This rearrangement joins TRBV2 to TRBJ2-1; TRBD2 matches at 9 bases. Germline lookup yields CDR1 SNHLY and CDR2 FYNNEI. The CDR3 is 16 amino acids. After removal of 4 bases from V and 10 bases from J, the junction contained 14 bases not matched to a gene. The CDR3 region has the DNA TGTGCCAGCAGTGGCGGGGCGGGGGGGCCGATGCTGGAGCAGTTCTTC. It specifies CASSGGAGGPMLEQFF.

In DNA, the CDR3 is TGTGCCAGCAGTTTGATGGGACAGAACACAGATACGCAGTATTTT. This encodes CASSLMGQNTDTQYF. The chain employs TRBV28 and TRBJ2-3; 7 bases are shared with TRBD1. CDR3 length: 15 residues. The trim removed 3 bases at V and 2 bases at J, leaving 5 bases unmatched. Germline assignment: CDR1 MDHEN and CDR2 SYDVKM. The variable domain in full, with the rest retrieved from reference TRBV28 and TRBJ2-3, is DVKVTQSSRYLVKRTGEKVFLECVQDMDHENMFWYRQDPGLGLRLIYFSYDVKMKEKGDIPEGYSVSREKKERFSLILESASTNQTSMYLCASSLMGQNTDTQYFGPGTRLTVL.

The chain joins TRBV6-5 to TRBJ2-7, with D tentatively TRBD2 (5 bases). Germline assignment: CDR1 MNHEY and CDR2 SVGAGI. The V and J ends lost 5 bases and 8 bases respectively, with 19 bases between them. The CDR3 runs 14 residues. This CDR3 is CASSTRRHPVKQYF. In DNA, the CDR3 is TGTGCCAGCAGTACCAGGAGGCACCCTGTCAAGCAGTACTTC.

The chain uses TRBV2 and TRBJ2-7; D uncertain. This CDR3 is 13 amino acids long. Trimming removed 0 bases at V and 2 bases at J, with 5 bases between. Looked up from germline, CDR1 is SNHLY and CDR2 is FYNNEI. For the CDR3, the DNA is TGTGCCAGCAGTGAAGCCCGAGCCTACGAGCAGTACTTC. It is translated as CASSEARAYEQYF.